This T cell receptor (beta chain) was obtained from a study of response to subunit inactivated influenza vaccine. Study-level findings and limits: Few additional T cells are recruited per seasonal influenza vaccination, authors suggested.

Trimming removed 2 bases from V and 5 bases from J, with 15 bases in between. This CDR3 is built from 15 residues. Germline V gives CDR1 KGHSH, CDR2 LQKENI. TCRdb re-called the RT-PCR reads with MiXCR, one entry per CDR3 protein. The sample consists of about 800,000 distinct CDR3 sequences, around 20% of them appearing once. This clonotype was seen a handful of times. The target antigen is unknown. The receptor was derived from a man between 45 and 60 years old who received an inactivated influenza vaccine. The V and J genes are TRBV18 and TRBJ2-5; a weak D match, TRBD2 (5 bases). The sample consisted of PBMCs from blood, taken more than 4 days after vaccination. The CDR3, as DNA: TGTGCCAGCTCACCAGCGAGCGGCACTGGGGAGACCCAGTACTTC. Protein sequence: CASSPASGTGETQYF. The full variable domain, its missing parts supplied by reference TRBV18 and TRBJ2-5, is NAGVMQNPRHLVRRRGQEARLRCSPMKGHSHVYWYRQLPEEGLKFMVYLQKENIIDESGMPKERFSAEFPKEGPSILRIQQVVRGDSAAYFCASSPASGTGETQYFGPGTRLLVL.